These 24 T cell receptor beta chains came from one sample sequenced in a study of T cells after yellow fever vaccination. One entry per CDR3 protein, called by TCRdb with MiXCR from the 5' RACE reads. This repertoire shows more than 350,000 distinct CDR3 sequences, roughly 12% found once; its top ten account for roughly 18%. Sample: PBMCs, taken on the day of the first yellow fever vaccination. Receptor source: a man younger than 35 who received the YFV17D yellow fever vaccine.

The CDR3 loop is CSGRDSYEQYF. In DNA form, the CDR3 reads TGCAGTGGCCGCGATTCCTACGAGCAGTACTTC. V is TRBV20-1 and J is TRBJ2-7; no clear D gene. Trimming stripped 7 bases from V and 1 base from J, with 8 bases between. The germline gives CDR1 DFQATT, CDR2 SNEGSKA (reference sequence). This CDR3 region has 11 residues.

The chain employs TRBV5-1 and TRBJ2-7; 8 bases line up with TRBD2. J was trimmed by 5 bases and V by 3 bases; bases with no gene match: 7. The CDR3 loop spans 14 amino acids. Germline CDR1 and CDR2: SGHRS and YFSETQ. The CDR3 sequence: CASSSGLGGDEQYV. In DNA, the CDR3 is TGCGCCAGCAGCTCTGGTCTCGGGGGGGACGAGCAGTACGTC.

The chain employs TRBV3-1 and TRBJ2-1, with TRBD2 matching over 12 bases. With V trimmed by 4 bases and J by 7 bases, 8 bases remained unmatched. The CDR3 spans 16 residues. The germline gives CDR1 LGHDT, CDR2 YNNKEL (reference sequence). CDR3 protein: CASSPRTSGVANEQFF. The CDR3, as DNA: TGTGCCAGCAGCCCGAGGACTAGCGGGGTTGCGAATGAGCAGTTCTTC.

This clonotype showed up just a few times. J is TRBJ2-7 and V is TRBV7-9; unclear D gene. Germline V gene lookup returns CDR1 SEHNR and CDR2 FQNEAQ (reference sequence). This CDR3 region has 13 residues. The V end lost 0 bases, the J end lost 2 bases, and 5 bases lay between the germline ends. This CDR3 reads CASSLALAYEQYV. The CDR3 DNA reads TGTGCCAGCAGCTTAGCGTTGGCCTACGAGCAGTACGTC.

The J gene is TRBJ2-7, the V gene TRBV20-1, with TRBD2 matching 7 bases. Germline V CDR1 and CDR2: DFQATT, SNEGSKA (reference sequence). The CDR3 totals 13 residues. J lost 4 bases, V lost 3 bases, and 6 bases had no gene match. CDR3: CSASWPGGYEQYF. In DNA, the CDR3 is TGCAGTGCTAGTTGGCCGGGGGGTTACGAGCAGTACTTC.

This clonotype was recorded a few times. The chain is built from TRBV20-1 and TRBJ2-7; D not certain. CDR1 is DFQATT and CDR2 is SNEGSKA in the germline V gene (reference sequence). The CDR3 runs 13 residues. The germline V and J ends were trimmed by 5 bases and 4 bases, with 15 bases remaining between them. CDR3 DNA sequence: TGCAGTGCTCTACGACCTACCTCATACGAGCAGTACGTC. Amino acid sequence: CSALRPTSYEQYV.

This clonotype was picked up a small number of times. The J gene is TRBJ2-2, the V gene TRBV4-2, with TRBD1 identical over 8 bases. From germline, CDR1 is LGHNA and CDR2 YNFKEQ. This CDR3 spans 14 amino acids. J was trimmed by 7 bases and V by 4 bases; bases with no gene match: 5. The DNA of the CDR3 is TGTGCCAGCAGCCCCTGGGACAGGCACGGGGAGCTGTTTTTT. Protein product: CASSPWDRHGELFF.

This clonotype was seen at least ten times. The V gene is TRBV6-1, the J gene TRBJ2-7, with D possibly TRBD2 on 5 matching bases. The germline gives CDR1 MNHNS, CDR2 SASEGT. The CDR3 consists of 13 residues. Trimming stripped 6 bases from V and 0 bases from J, with 9 bases between. The CDR3 is CASRRASSYEQYF. The CDR3, as DNA: TGTGCCAGCAGGCGGGCCAGCTCCTACGAGCAGTACTTC.

The chain uses TRBV6-5 and TRBJ2-4; D possibly uses TRBD1 or TRBD2 (6 bases each). Germline-derived CDR1 and CDR2 are MNHEY and SVGAGI. Trimming shortened V by 1 base and J by 8 bases, and 18 bases separated the two germline ends. The CDR3 spans 16 residues. The CDR3 sequence: CASSYLGGGNMDIQYF. The CDR3 region has the DNA TGTGCCAGCAGTTACTTAGGAGGGGGGAACATGGACATTCAGTACTTC.

The chain uses TRBV12-3 or TRBV12-4 and TRBJ2-1; tentatively, D is TRBD1 (6 bases). This CDR3 has 12 residues. Trimming cost V 8 bases and J 8 bases, with 13 bases left between them. The CDR3, as DNA: TGTGCCAGCGTATCAGGGGACGATGAGCAGTTCTTC. Its protein is CASVSGDDEQFF.

The sample holds many counts of this clonotype. This chain links TRBV7-2 with TRBJ2-1; TRBD2 aligns across 10 bases. The germline V gene encodes CDR1 SGHTA and CDR2 FQGNSA. J lost 7 bases, V lost 3 bases, and 12 bases had no gene match. The CDR3 extends over 17 amino acids. CDR3 amino acids: CASSFLVAGGRSNEQFF. The CDR3 DNA is TGTGCCAGCAGCTTTCTTGTAGCGGGGGGCCGCTCAAATGAGCAGTTCTTC.

The genes are TRBV4-1 and TRBJ1-4; 9 positions match TRBD1. Trimming at V came to 1 base and at J to 5 bases, leaving 11 bases not matched to a gene. Germline CDR1 MGHRA, CDR2 YSYEKL. This CDR3 region has 18 residues. CDR3 coding DNA: TGCGCCAGCAGCCAAGCCATGGGACAGGGTGGCGAGAATGAAAAACTGTTTTTT. Protein sequence: CASSQAMGQGGENEKLFF.

This chain uses TRBV5-4 with TRBJ2-5; perhaps TRBD2 as D (7 bases). V was clipped by 5 bases and J by 6 bases, with 11 bases between them. This CDR3 comprises 12 residues. CDR1 is SGHNT and CDR2 is YYREEE in the germline V gene (reference sequence). This CDR3 is CASRGGEQTQYF. The CDR3 nucleotides read TGTGCCAGCAGAGGGGGGGAACAGACCCAGTACTTC.

This chain connects TRBV4-1 to TRBJ2-2; 8 bases align to TRBD1. The J segment lost 4 bases and the V segment lost 5 bases, leaving 3 bases of the junction unmatched. The CDR3 totals 14 residues. Germline CDR1 MGHRA, CDR2 YSYEKL. The CDR3, as DNA: TGCGCCAGCAGCTGGACAGGGAGCACCGGGGAGCTGTTTTTT. Protein: CASSWTGSTGELFF.

Notes on this clonotype: Germline and junction disagree at one end, which may indicate a read error. CDR3 bases: TGCAGCGGCGGGACATCTGGAAACACCAGATATTTT. Its translation: CSGGTSGNTRYF. The chain carries TRBV29-1 and TRBJ1-3; D possibly corresponds to TRBD1 (6 bases). The CDR3 consists of 12 residues. The germline gives CDR1 SQVTM, CDR2 ANQGSEA.

V gene TRBV14 combines with J gene TRBJ2-5, with D possibly TRBD2 on 5 matching bases. The germline gives CDR1 SGHDN, CDR2 FVKESK. This CDR3 contains 15 residues. The V end lost 2 bases, the J end lost 5 bases, and 15 bases lay between the germline ends. The CDR3 protein is CASSQYRGLRETQYF. CDR3 nucleotides: TGTGCCAGCAGCCAATATCGGGGTTTGAGGGAGACCCAGTACTTC.

This rearrangement joins TRBV5-1 to TRBJ1-4; 7 bases line up with TRBD1. The CDR3 extends over 13 amino acids. Germline V gene sequence: CDR1 SGHRS, CDR2 YFSETQ. The V gene end was trimmed by 4 bases and the J gene end by 11 bases; junction bases not matched to a gene: 8. The CDR3 DNA is TGCGCCAGCAGCGTCGATTCAGGGGGGAAACTGTTTTTT. It is translated as CASSVDSGGKLFF.

This chain links TRBV5-4 with TRBJ1-4, with D possibly TRBD1 on 6 matching bases. The germline CDR1 and CDR2 sequences are SGHNT and YYREEE (reference sequence). The CDR3 extends over 16 amino acids. V shed 5 bases and J shed 0 bases, with 14 bases lying between them. In DNA, the CDR3 is TGTGCCAGCAGGTTGCGACGGACAGCAACTAATGAAAAACTGTTTTTT. This translates into CASRLRRTATNEKLFF.

This clonotype was seen only a few times. The chain couples TRBV7-2 to TRBJ2-7, with TRBD2 identical over 7 bases. Germline CDR1 and CDR2: SGHTA and FQGNSA. Losses at the gene ends were 1 base for V and 3 bases for J; bases not matched to a gene: 6. This CDR3 spans 15 amino acids. In DNA form, the CDR3 reads TGTGCCAGCAGCTTAGGGGGGGAGGGGTACTACGAGCAGTACGTC. Translated: CASSLGGEGYYEQYV.

The V gene is TRBV7-2, the J gene TRBJ2-2, with D hard to call. V was trimmed by 4 bases and J by 6 bases, leaving 12 bases between them. Germline V gene data show CDR1 as SGHTA and CDR2 as FQGNSA. CDR3 length: 14 residues. The CDR3 sequence: CASSSGPLAGELFF. The CDR3 DNA reads as TGTGCCAGCAGCTCGGGCCCACTGGCCGGGGAGCTGTTTTTT.

The V and J genes are TRBV5-1 and TRBJ2-1; 11 nucleotides align to TRBD1. The J segment lost 7 bases and the V segment lost 7 bases, leaving 4 bases of the junction unmatched. The CDR3 sequence is 13 residues long. The germline V gene encodes CDR1 SGHRS and CDR2 YFSETQ. The DNA of the CDR3 is TGCGCCAGCCAGGGACAGGGGGGTAATGAGCAGTTCTTC. This translates into CASQGQGGNEQFF.

On this clonotype: Relative to the germline gene, one junction end is altered; a read error may explain this. The CDR3 DNA sequence: TGTGCCCGCAGCTTCGACGGGAACACTGAAGCTTTCTTT. Amino acid sequence: CARSFDGNTEAFF. The J gene is TRBJ1-1, the V gene TRBV7-9; D not resolved. The CDR3 runs to 13 residues. Germline CDR1 SEHNR, CDR2 FQNEAQ (reference sequence).

The V gene is TRBV9, the J gene TRBJ2-3, with 10 positions matching TRBD2. Germline loops: CDR1 SGDLS, CDR2 YYNGEE. V lost 0 bases to trimming and J lost 0 bases; unmatched junction nucleotides: 1. This CDR3 spans 16 amino acids. For the CDR3, the DNA is TGTGCCAGCAGCGTAGGTAGCGGGGGGAGCACAGATACGCAGTATTTT. It yields the protein CASSVGSGGSTDTQYF. Full variable domain (remainder filled in from reference TRBV9 and TRBJ2-3): DSGVTQTPKHLITATGQRVTLRCSPRSGDLSVYWYQQSLDQGLQFLIQYYNGEERAKGNILERFSAQQFPDLHSELNLSSLELGDSALYFCASSVGSGGSTDTQYFGPGTRLTVL.

This clonotype came up a few times. The V and J genes are TRBV15 and TRBJ1-4; D is undetermined. The germline V gene encodes CDR1 LNHNV and CDR2 YYDKDF (reference sequence). The CDR3 sequence is 13 residues long. Between the trimmed V and J ends, which lost 0 bases and 8 bases, there was a span of 7 bases. The DNA for the CDR3 is TGTGCCACCAGCAGAGATGGAGGGGAAAAACTGTTTTTT. Its protein is CATSRDGGEKLFF.